This T cell receptor (beta chain) was captured by sequencing in a study of T cell responses to AZD1222 COVID-19 vaccine (dated by TCRdb to about 2021). About the full investigation: A total of about 230 trial participants underwent TCR sequencing, of whom about 200 received two doses of AZD1222 and about 25 received two doses of the MenACWY control vaccine. Trial participants were enrolled by age into subgroups of 18-55, 56-69 and 70-plus years, and 148, 28 and 57 TCR-sequenced participants, respectively, were included in these subgroups.

Turning to this clone: Its target antigen remains unknown. Base quality data are lacking; no much larger clone is found one base away.

Study-level results and caveats: Conclusions about previously exposed vaccinees are limited, since just a handful of AZD1222 recipients were seropositive for SARS-CoV-2 at baseline. Because no day 14 peak-response samples were available, repertoires were characterized only after the peak T cell response. Reportedly, close to half of the unique spike-specific TCRs recognized epitopes lying outside the regions that are mutated in the B.1.351 and B.1.1.7 variants. After two AZD1222 doses, both the breadth and the depth of spike-specific TCRs were significantly higher than at day 0 and than in MenACWY recipients. Participants were mostly white British and included more females than males, and it was suggested by the authors that clonal diversity may have been underestimated. CD4 TCRs associated with the vaccine covered the entire spike protein, and the dominant responses were in regions 160-218 and 743-854. The 56-69-year group was small, and its depth increase did not reach significance, likely because of low power.

The CDR3 regions of human TCRbeta chains were analyzed by immunosequencing. Per the authors' processing: TCRs in the repertoires were compared against a reference library of SARS-CoV-2-specific TCRs that had been generated with the MIRA antigen-specificity platform. Breadth was defined as the fraction of unique TCRs that were SARS-CoV-2-associated. Depth was defined as the fraction of total T cells that were SARS-CoV-2-associated. Using the MIRA data, each spike-specific TCR was assigned both to the spike region to which the TCR was reactive and to a CD4 or CD8 class. Log10-transformed breadth and depth values were compared by one-way ANOVA with Sidak's multiple comparisons tests. TCRdb obtained this table from immuneACCESS and retained in-frame rearrangements with V and J assigned. These tables miss some clones; where compared with another copy, unresolved V genes account for less than half of the shortfall, and the remainder is unexplained. Clonal size and the V and J genes are those of that table, whereas D and trimming came from the DNA. This sample gives about 84,000 clones in total; approximately 90% of them show up just once. Approximately 10% of the sample is in the top ten clones.

The time point label on this specimen signifies: about 28 days (+/-7) after the second vaccine dose. AZD1222 recipients given second doses at about 4 weeks or at about 12 weeks were pooled, since spike-specific TCR depth and breadth were not found to differ between the two schedules. The vaccinee samples were drawn from two UK trials, COV001 and COV002, one of which was a single-blind randomized controlled phase 2/3 trial testing AZD1222 (ChAdOx1 nCoV-19) in healthy adults. Trial participant PBMC samples were collected at day 0 and day 28 after the second dose for TCRbeta chain sequencing. The germline V gene sets CDR1 to SQVTM and CDR2 to ANQGSEA. Unmatched junction bases come to 2, with V trimmed by 1 base and J by 5 bases. Including cysteine and phenylalanine, the CDR3 has 14 amino acids. Just CDR3 DNA is preserved here, 42 bases in frame from base 1.

The starting material was peripheral blood, obtained 28 days after the second AZD1222 dose. The rearranged chain carries TRBV29-1 and TRBJ2-5, with TRBD1 identical over 12 junction bases. The receptor was derived from an adult who received the AZD1222 COVID-19 vaccine. Here the CDR3 is given as CSVEGDRGLETQYF. DNA sequence: TGCAGCGTTGAAGGGGACAGGGGGCTGGAGACCCAGTACTTC.